One sample yielded the 15 T cell receptor beta chains listed below, sequenced in a study of cytomegalovirus exposure and HLA in healthy donors. Both 60 Vbeta primers and 13 Jbeta primers went into the PCR. Measured with immunoSEQ multiplex PCR; TCRdb has only the in-frame clones, and not every one. The sample has about 150,000 clones, around 80% seen once. The specimen was PBMCs. These receptors were taken from a man aged 35-49 years in good health and CMV-seropositive.

The genes are TRBV18 and TRBJ2-1, with D perhaps matching TRBD2 (6 bases). V was pared by 4 bases and J by 7 bases, with 11 bases between. The CDR3 spans 13 residues. From germline, CDR1 is KGHSH and CDR2 LQKENI. In DNA, the CDR3 is TGTGCCAGCTCACATAGTGGGGGGAATGAGCAGTTCTTC. Translating gives CASSHSGGNEQFF.

The CDR3 sequence is CASGLGAGGNTIYF. CDR3 DNA: TGTGCTAGTGGTTTGGGGGCAGGGGGAAACACCATATATTTT. The chain carries TRBV12-5 and TRBJ1-3; D is perhaps TRBD1 (5 bases). CDR3 size: 14 residues. V lost 1 base and J lost 4, with 8 bases in between. Germline V gene data show CDR1 as LGHNT and CDR2 as FRNRAP.

This chain links TRBV11-2 with TRBJ1-1, with TRBD1 identical over 7 bases. The CDR3 consists of 14 residues. Trimming cost V 3 bases and J 3 bases; bases outside gene matches: 4. Germline lookup yields CDR1 SGHAT and CDR2 FQNNGV. The CDR3 loop reads CASSLSRGDTEAFF. The CDR3 DNA sequence: TGTGCCAGCAGCTTGTCCAGGGGGGACACTGAAGCTTTCTTT.

V usage is TRBV13 and J usage is TRBJ2-5; TRBD1 might be the D (6 bases). Germline-derived CDR1 and CDR2 are PRHDT and FYEKMQ (reference sequence). The CDR3 runs to 14 residues. V was shortened by 0 bases and J by 3 bases, with 8 bases between the two germline ends. This chain's CDR3 is CASSLGTGKETQYF. The CDR3 DNA reads TGTGCCAGCAGCTTAGGAACAGGGAAAGAGACCCAGTACTTC.

This chain joins TRBV5-1 and TRBJ2-1; tentatively, D is TRBD2 (7 bases). Germline V gene sequence: CDR1 SGHRS, CDR2 YFSETQ. The CDR3 has 17 amino acids. The V end lost 4 bases, the J end lost 0 bases, and 17 bases lay between the germline ends. In DNA form, the CDR3 reads TGCGCCAGCAGCCCCAGGGGAGGGCCATCCTCCTACAATGAGCAGTTCTTC. Its translation: CASSPRGGPSSYNEQFF. Complete variable domain (other parts from reference TRBV5-1 and TRBJ2-1): KAGVTQTPRYLIKTRGQQVTLSCSPISGHRSVSWYQQTPGQGLQFLFEYFSETQRNKGNFPGRFSGRQFSNSRSEMNVSTLELGDSALYLCASSPRGGPSSYNEQFFGPGTRLTVL.

The chain employs TRBV19 and TRBJ2-1; D possibly corresponds to TRBD2 (7 bases). CDR1 and CDR2 from the germline V gene are LNHDA and SQIVND (reference sequence). CDR3 length: 17 residues. Trimming took 10 bases from V and 1 from J, leaving 23 bases between them. The CDR3 here is CATSLGGGILSYNEQFF. The CDR3 region has the DNA TGTGCCACTTCCTTAGGGGGAGGGATTCTTTCCTACAATGAGCAGTTCTTC.

The V gene is TRBV19, the J gene TRBJ1-1; no clear D. The CDR3 loop spans 13 amino acids. V shed 3 bases and J shed 4 bases, with 9 bases lying between them. Looked up from germline, CDR1 is LNHDA and CDR2 is SQIVND (reference sequence). CDR3 amino acids: CASSMSRVTEAFF. DNA of the CDR3: TGTGCCAGTAGTATGTCTCGAGTCACTGAAGCTTTCTTT.

This clone occurred once. The chain employs TRBV29-1 and TRBJ2-7; D not certain. This CDR3 region has 11 residues. Germline CDR1 reads SQVTM; CDR2 reads ANQGSEA. With 6 bases removed from V and 7 bases from J, the gap between germline ends came to 13 bases. The CDR3 coding sequence is TGCAGCGTGGGTGGAGTGATGGAGCAGTACTTC. This translates into CSVGGVMEQYF.

V usage is TRBV5-1 and J usage is TRBJ2-1; D is undetermined. V lost 0 bases and J 1 base, leaving 11 bases between the germline ends. The CDR3 totals 16 residues. Per the germline V gene, CDR1 is SGHRS and CDR2 is YFSETQ. DNA of the CDR3: TGCGCCAGCAGCTTGGGCATGACTCTATCCTACAATGAGCAGTTCTTC. As protein: CASSLGMTLSYNEQFF.

In this sample, this clone turned up once. The V and J genes are TRBV25-1 and TRBJ2-5; D not certain. Germline CDR1 and CDR2: MGHDK and SYGVNS. V was clipped by 8 bases and J by 1 base, with 2 bases between them. CDR3 size: 10 residues. CDR3 sequence reads: CASLQETQYF. The CDR3 DNA reads TGTGCCAGCCTCCAAGAGACCCAGTACTTC.

The V gene is TRBV5-6, the J gene TRBJ2-7, with D perhaps matching TRBD1 (5 bases). The CDR3 loop spans 15 amino acids. Trimming cost V 4 bases and J 2 bases, with 16 bases left between them. CDR1 SGHDT and CDR2 YYEEEE come from the germline V gene. CDR3 sequence (DNA): TGTGCCAGCAGCCTAAGGGCCGACAGTCCCTACGAGCAGTACTTC. This gives the protein CASSLRADSPYEQYF.

This chain uses TRBV5-6 with TRBJ1-4; 7 bases agree with TRBD1. In germline, CDR1 is SGHDT, CDR2 YYEEEE. J gave up 7 bases and V 5 bases, and 11 bases lay outside the gene matches. The CDR3 consists of 15 residues. The CDR3 DNA is TGTGCCAGCAGTACACAGGGGAGTATGGGTGAAAAACTGTTTTTT. Translating gives CASSTQGSMGEKLFF.

The chain joins TRBV6-5 to TRBJ1-5, with 7 bases matching TRBD1. V lost 4 bases, J lost 2 bases, and 2 bases stayed unmatched. The CDR3 loop spans 14 amino acids. CDR1 MNHEY and CDR2 SVGAGI come from the germline V gene. CDR3 amino acids: CASSLGQRNQPQHF. In nucleotides, the CDR3 is TGTGCCAGCAGTTTGGGACAGCGCAATCAGCCCCAGCATTTT.

This clone came up a few times. The chain recombines TRBV5-8 with TRBJ1-4; D possibly corresponds to TRBD1 (5 bases). CDR1 is SGHTS and CDR2 is YDEGEE in the germline V gene. V was clipped by 4 bases and J by 6 bases, with 16 bases between them. This CDR3 is 15 amino acids long. The chain's CDR3 is CASSDGGVWDEKLFF. The CDR3 coding sequence is TGTGCCAGCAGCGATGGGGGGGTTTGGGATGAAAAACTGTTTTTT.

The rearrangement links TRBV5-1 to TRBJ2-1, with D perhaps TRBD2 (6 bases). The CDR3 consists of 14 residues. V lost 4 bases and J 1 base, leaving 9 bases between the germline ends. The germline V gene has CDR1 SGHRS and CDR2 YFSETQ. CDR3 amino acids: CASSATRSYNEQFF. Written as DNA, the CDR3 is TGCGCCAGCAGCGCGACTAGATCCTACAATGAGCAGTTCTTC.